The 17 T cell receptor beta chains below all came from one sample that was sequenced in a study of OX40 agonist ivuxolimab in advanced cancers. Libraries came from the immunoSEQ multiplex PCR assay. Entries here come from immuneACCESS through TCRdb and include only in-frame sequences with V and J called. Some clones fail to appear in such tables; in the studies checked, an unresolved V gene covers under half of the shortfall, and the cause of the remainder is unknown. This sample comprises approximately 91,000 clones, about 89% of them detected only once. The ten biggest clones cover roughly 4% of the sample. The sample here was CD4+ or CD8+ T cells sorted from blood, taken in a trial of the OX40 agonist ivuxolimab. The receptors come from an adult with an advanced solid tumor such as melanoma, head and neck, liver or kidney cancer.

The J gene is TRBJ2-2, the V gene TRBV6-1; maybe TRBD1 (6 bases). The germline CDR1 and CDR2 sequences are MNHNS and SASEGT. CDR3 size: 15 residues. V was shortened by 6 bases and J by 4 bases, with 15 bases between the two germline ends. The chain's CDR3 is CASSSQGFRTGELFF. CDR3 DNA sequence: TGTGCCAGCAGCTCACAGGGTTTCCGCACCGGGGAGCTGTTTTTT.

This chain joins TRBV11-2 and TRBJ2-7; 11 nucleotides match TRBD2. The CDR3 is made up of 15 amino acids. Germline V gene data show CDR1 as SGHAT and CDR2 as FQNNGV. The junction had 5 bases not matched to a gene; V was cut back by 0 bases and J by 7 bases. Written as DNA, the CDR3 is TGTGCCAGCAGCTTAGATGTAGCGGGAGGGCCTGAGCAGTACTTC. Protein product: CASSLDVAGGPEQYF.

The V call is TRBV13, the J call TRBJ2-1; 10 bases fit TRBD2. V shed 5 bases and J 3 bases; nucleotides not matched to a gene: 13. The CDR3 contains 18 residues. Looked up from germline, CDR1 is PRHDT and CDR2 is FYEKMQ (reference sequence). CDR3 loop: CASSRRGPLAGVYNEQFF. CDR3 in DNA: TGTGCCAGCAGCCGAAGGGGTCCGCTAGCGGGAGTCTACAATGAGCAGTTCTTC.

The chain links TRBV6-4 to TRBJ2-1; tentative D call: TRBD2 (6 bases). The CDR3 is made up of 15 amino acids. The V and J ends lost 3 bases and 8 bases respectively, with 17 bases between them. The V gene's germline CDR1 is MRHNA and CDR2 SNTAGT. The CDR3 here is CASSELGTPTDEQFF. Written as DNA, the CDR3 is TGTGCCAGCAGTGAATTAGGGACTCCCACCGATGAGCAGTTCTTC.

The CDR3 sequence: CAINKRQGVYEQYF. The CDR3 nucleotides are TGTGCCATCAACAAAAGACAGGGGGTCTACGAGCAGTACTTC. The V call is TRBV10-3, the J call TRBJ2-7, with 9 positions matching TRBD1. Per the germline V gene, CDR1 is ENHRY and CDR2 is SYGVKD. The CDR3 runs 14 residues. V shed 7 bases, J shed 3 bases, and the junction held 7 bases outside the gene matches.

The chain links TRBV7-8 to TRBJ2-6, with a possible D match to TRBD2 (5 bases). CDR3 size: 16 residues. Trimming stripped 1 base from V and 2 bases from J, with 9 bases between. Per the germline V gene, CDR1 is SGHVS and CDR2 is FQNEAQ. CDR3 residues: CASSLVGVTGANVLTF. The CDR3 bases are TGTGCCAGCAGCTTAGTCGGGGTCACTGGGGCCAACGTCCTGACTTTC.

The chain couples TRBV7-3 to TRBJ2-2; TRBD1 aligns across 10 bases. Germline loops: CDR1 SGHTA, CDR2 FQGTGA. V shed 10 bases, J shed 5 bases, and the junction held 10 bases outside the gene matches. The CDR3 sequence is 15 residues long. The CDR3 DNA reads TGTGCCACCCATCCGGGACAGGGGCGAACCGGGGAGCTGTTTTTT. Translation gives CATHPGQGRTGELFF.

The CDR3 spells CASNPTAVKEAFF. The CDR3 DNA is TGTGCCAGCAACCCCACAGCCGTCAAGGAAGCTTTCTTT. This sequence joins TRBV6-1 and TRBJ1-1; the D is unclear. Germline CDR1 is MNHNS and CDR2 is SASEGT. The V end was cut by 7 bases, the J end by 8 bases, with 17 bases between. The CDR3 spans 13 residues.

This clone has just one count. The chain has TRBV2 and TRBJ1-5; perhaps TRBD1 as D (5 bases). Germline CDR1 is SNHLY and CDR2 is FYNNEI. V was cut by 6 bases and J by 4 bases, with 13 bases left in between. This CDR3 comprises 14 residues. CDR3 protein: CASRERRGNQPQHF. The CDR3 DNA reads TGTGCCAGCAGGGAAAGACGGGGGAATCAGCCCCAGCATTTT.

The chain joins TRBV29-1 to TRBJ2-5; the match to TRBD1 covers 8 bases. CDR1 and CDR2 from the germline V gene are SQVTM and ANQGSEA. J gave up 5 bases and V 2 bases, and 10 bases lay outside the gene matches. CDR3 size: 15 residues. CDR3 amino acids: CSVEQTGTGWETQYF. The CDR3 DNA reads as TGCAGCGTTGAACAAACCGGGACAGGTTGGGAGACCCAGTACTTC.

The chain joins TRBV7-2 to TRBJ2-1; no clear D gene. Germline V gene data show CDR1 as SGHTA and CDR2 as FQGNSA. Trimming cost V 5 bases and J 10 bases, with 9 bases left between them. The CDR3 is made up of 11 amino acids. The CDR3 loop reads CASSLGQEQFF. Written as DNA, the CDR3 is TGTGCCAGCAGCCTGGGCCAGGAGCAGTTCTTC. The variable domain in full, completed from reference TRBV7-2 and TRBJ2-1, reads GAGVSQSPSNKVTEKGKDVELRCDPISGHTALYWYRQSLGQGLEFLIYFQGNSAPDKSGLPSDRFSAERTGGSVSTLTIQRTQQEDSAVYLCASSLGQEQFFGPGTRLTVL.

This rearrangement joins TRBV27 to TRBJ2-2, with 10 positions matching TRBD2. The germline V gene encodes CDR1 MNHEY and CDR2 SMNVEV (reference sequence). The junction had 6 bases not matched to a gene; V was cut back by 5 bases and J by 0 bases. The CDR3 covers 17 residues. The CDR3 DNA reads TGTGCCAGCAGTAGAGCGGGAGGGCTAGCGAACACCGGGGAGCTGTTTTTT. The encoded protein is CASSRAGGLANTGELFF.

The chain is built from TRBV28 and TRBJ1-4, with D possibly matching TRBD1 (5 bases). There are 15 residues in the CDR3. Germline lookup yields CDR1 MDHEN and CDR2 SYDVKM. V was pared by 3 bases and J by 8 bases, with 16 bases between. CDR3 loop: CASSFEGSAREKLFF. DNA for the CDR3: TGTGCCAGCAGTTTTGAGGGGTCGGCCCGAGAAAAACTGTTTTTT.

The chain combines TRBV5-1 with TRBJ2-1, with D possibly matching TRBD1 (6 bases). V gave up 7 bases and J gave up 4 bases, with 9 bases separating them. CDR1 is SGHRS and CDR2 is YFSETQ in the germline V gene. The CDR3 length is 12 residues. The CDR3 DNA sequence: TGCGCCAGCGGGGACAAGTACAATGAGCAGTTCTTC. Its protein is CASGDKYNEQFF.

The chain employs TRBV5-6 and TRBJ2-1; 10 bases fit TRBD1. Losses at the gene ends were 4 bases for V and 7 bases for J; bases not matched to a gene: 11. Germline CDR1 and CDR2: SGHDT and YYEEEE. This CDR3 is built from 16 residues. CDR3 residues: CASSTQTGGVWNEQFF. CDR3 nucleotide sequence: TGTGCCAGCAGCACCCAGACAGGGGGCGTTTGGAATGAGCAGTTCTTC. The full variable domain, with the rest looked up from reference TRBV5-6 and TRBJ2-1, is DAGVTQSPTHLIKTRGQQVTLRCSPKSGHDTVSWYQQALGQGPQFIFQYYEEEERQRGNFPDRFSGHQFPNYSSELNVNALLLGDSALYLCASSTQTGGVWNEQFFGPGTRLTVL.

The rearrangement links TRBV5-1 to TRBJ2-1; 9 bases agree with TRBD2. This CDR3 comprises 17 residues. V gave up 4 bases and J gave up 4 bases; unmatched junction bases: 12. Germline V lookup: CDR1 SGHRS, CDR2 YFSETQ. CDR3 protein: CASSPRSASGAYNEQFF. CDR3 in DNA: TGCGCCAGCAGCCCCCGATCGGCTAGCGGGGCTTACAATGAGCAGTTCTTC. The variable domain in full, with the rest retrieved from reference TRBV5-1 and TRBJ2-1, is KAGVTQTPRYLIKTRGQQVTLSCSPISGHRSVSWYQQTPGQGLQFLFEYFSETQRNKGNFPGRFSGRQFSNSRSEMNVSTLELGDSALYLCASSPRSASGAYNEQFFGPGTRLTVL.

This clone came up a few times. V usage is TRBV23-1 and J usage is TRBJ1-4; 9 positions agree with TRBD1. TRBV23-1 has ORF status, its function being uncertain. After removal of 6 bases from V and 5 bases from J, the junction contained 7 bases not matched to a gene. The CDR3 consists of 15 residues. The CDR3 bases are TGCGCCAGCAGCCCGGACAGGGGATTAAATGAAAAACTGTTTTTT. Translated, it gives CASSPDRGLNEKLFF.